The T cell receptor (beta chain) under discussion was sequenced for a study of identical twins. CDR3 length equals 14 residues. Germline V gene lookup returns CDR1 DFQATT and CDR2 SNEGSKA (reference sequence). The V end was cut by 7 bases, the J end by 0 bases, with 14 bases between. Overall study findings and caveats: Analyses of zero insertions could, in part, be confounded by invariant MAIT and iNKT cells.

TCRdb passed the 5' RACE reads through MiXCR, listing each CDR3 protein once. The sample has about 480,000 distinct CDR3 sequences; 14% are singletons. The table lists this clonotype with many counts. As yet, its antigen is unknown. These data were also reused for a study on yellow fever vaccine responses in identical twins. That investigation notes: Each twin's T cell response to the vaccine was reported to look partly convergent and partly personalized.

J is TRBJ2-3 and V is TRBV20-1; D is perhaps TRBD1 or TRBD2 (5 bases each). The sample comprised CD4+ T cells sorted from blood. The receptor's source is a woman under 30 in good health. In DNA form, the CDR3 reads TGCAGTGTAATAAGAAGGGACAGCACAGATACGCAGTATTTT. Translating it yields CSVIRRDSTDTQYF.